Each of the 23 T cell receptor beta chains below was sequenced from the same sample in a study of shared clonotypes between healthy human individuals. Sequenced by immunoSEQ multiplex PCR; TCRdb stores in-frame clones only, minus some. Counted here are 1,100,000 or so clones, roughly 74% occurring once; the ten biggest clones make up more than 0.45%. The sequenced material came from memory CD4+ T cells from PBMCs. As for subset: CD45RA-negative fraction. The origin of the receptors is a man aged 18-30 years in good health. Some clones in this sample may be carry-over from other donors' samples.

The chain uses TRBV5-1 and TRBJ2-4; D gene ambiguous. This CDR3 has 14 residues. Germline-derived CDR1 and CDR2 are SGHRS and YFSETQ. Trimming cost V 2 bases and J 8 bases, with 14 bases left between them. The CDR3 is CASSLSGPFDIQYF. CDR3 nucleotide sequence: TGCGCCAGCAGCTTAAGTGGACCGTTTGACATTCAGTACTTC.

The gene calls are TRBV6-5 and TRBJ2-1, with 8 bases identical to TRBD2. The CDR3 sequence is 16 residues long. CDR1 is MNHEY and CDR2 is SVGAGI in the germline V gene. Trimming at V came to 0 bases and at J to 5 bases, leaving 6 bases not matched to a gene. CDR3 DNA: TGTGCCAGCAGTTACTCCTATGGAGCGGGGGACAATGAGCAGTTCTTC. It codes for CASSYSYGAGDNEQFF.

The chain links TRBV27 to TRBJ1-5, with D perhaps TRBD1 (5 bases). CDR3 length: 17 residues. Germline CDR1 MNHEY, CDR2 SMNVEV (reference sequence). With 3 bases removed from V and 6 bases from J, the gap between germline ends came to 21 bases. CDR3 residues: CASSFPGGRESCQPQHF. As DNA, the CDR3 is TGTGCCAGCAGTTTCCCCGGGGGGAGGGAATCGTGTCAGCCCCAGCATTTT.

The V and J genes are TRBV28 and TRBJ1-2; 9 bases match TRBD1. V was clipped by 8 bases and J by 8 bases; unmatched bases: 9. The length of the CDR3 is 13 residues. The germline V gene encodes CDR1 MDHEN and CDR2 SYDVKM. DNA for the CDR3: TGTGCCAGCGGGACAGGGAGGATGGGGGGCTACACCTTC. Its protein product is CASGTGRMGGYTF.

This rearrangement joins TRBV7-9 to TRBJ2-6, with 8 bases fitting TRBD1. The CDR3 length is 17 residues. Germline-derived CDR1 and CDR2 are SEHNR and FQNEAQ (reference sequence). Trimming at V came to 3 bases and at J to 2 bases, leaving 6 bases not matched to a gene. In DNA form, the CDR3 reads TGTGCCAGCAGCTTTCGCAGGGGGCTCCCTGGGGCCAACGTCCTGACTTTC. Translation gives CASSFRRGLPGANVLTF.

The gene calls are TRBV18 and TRBJ2-7, with a weak D call TRBD2 (6 bases). This CDR3 comprises 15 residues. The V end lost 3 bases, the J end lost 6 bases, and 18 bases lay between the germline ends. The germline V gene encodes CDR1 KGHSH and CDR2 LQKENI. The CDR3 is CASSPVSGAVGEQYF. The DNA for the CDR3 is TGTGCCAGCTCACCCGTTTCGGGAGCAGTCGGCGAGCAGTACTTC.

In its sample, this clone was seen a few times. The chain couples TRBV7-3 to TRBJ2-1; no reliable D call. The CDR3 consists of 16 residues. The germline V gene encodes CDR1 SGHTA and CDR2 FQGTGA. Trimming removed 0 bases at V and 6 bases at J, with 15 bases between. In nucleotides, the CDR3 is TGTGCCAGCAGCTTAACGAGAAGCCAGCGTTTCAATGAGCAGTTCTTC. Residues: CASSLTRSQRFNEQFF. Combining the CDR3 with reference TRBV7-3 and TRBJ2-1 gives the whole variable domain GAGVSQTPSNKVTEKGKYVELRCDPISGHTALYWYRQSLGQGPEFLIYFQGTGAADDSGLPNDRFFAVRPEGSVSTLKIQRTERGDSAVYLCASSLTRSQRFNEQFFGPGTRLTVL.

V is TRBV7-2 and J is TRBJ2-2, with 8 bases identical to TRBD2. The V and J ends lost 5 bases and 3 bases, in that order; junction bases with no gene match: 11. CDR1 is SGHTA and CDR2 is FQGNSA in the germline V gene. The CDR3 is made up of 17 amino acids. CDR3 DNA sequence: TGTGCCAGCAGCCTCCTTAGGAGCGGGAGACACACCGGGGAGCTGTTTTTT. Amino acid sequence: CASSLLRSGRHTGELFF.

The chain couples TRBV5-1 to TRBJ2-1; maybe TRBD1 (5 bases). V shed 7 bases and J shed 3 bases, with 29 bases lying between them. The length of the CDR3 is 19 residues. The V gene's germline CDR1 is SGHRS and CDR2 YFSETQ. DNA of the CDR3: TGCGCCAGCGGAATCCGCCCTCCCCGGCCGGAAGACAGCTACAATGAGCAGTTCTTC. This encodes CASGIRPPRPEDSYNEQFF.

The chain couples TRBV15 to TRBJ2-1, with 8 bases identical to TRBD2. In germline, CDR1 is LNHNV, CDR2 YYDKDF (reference sequence). The CDR3 is made up of 17 amino acids. The ends lost 3 bases at V and 2 bases at J; junction bases unmatched: 9. The CDR3 loop is CATSSPIAGRAYNEQFF. DNA of the CDR3: TGTGCCACCAGCAGCCCCATAGCGGGAAGGGCCTACAATGAGCAGTTCTTC.

The chain employs TRBV19 and TRBJ1-5; 7 bases map to TRBD1. The germline CDR1 and CDR2 sequences are LNHDA and SQIVND (reference sequence). This CDR3 has 15 residues. V was pared by 4 bases and J by 5 bases, with 8 bases of the junction left unmatched. Here the CDR3 reads CASSTQDRVDQPQHF. In DNA form, the CDR3 reads TGTGCCAGTAGTACCCAAGACAGGGTCGATCAGCCCCAGCATTTT.

This clone was seen a handful of times. J is TRBJ2-7 and V is TRBV18; TRBD1 agrees at 9 bases. The CDR3 covers 16 residues. V was clipped by 6 bases and J by 6 bases; unmatched bases: 15. Germline V lookup: CDR1 KGHSH, CDR2 LQKENI. This chain's CDR3 is CASSHATGTGISEQYF. The CDR3, as DNA: TGTGCCAGCTCTCACGCAACCGGGACAGGGATTTCCGAGCAGTACTTC.

The rearrangement links TRBV28 to TRBJ1-1; D gene uncertain. This CDR3 has 15 residues. From germline, CDR1 is MDHEN and CDR2 SYDVKM. V was clipped by 5 bases and J by 2 bases, with 15 bases between them. The CDR3 spells CASSMYRVVNTEAFF. CDR3 sequence (DNA): TGTGCCAGCAGTATGTATAGGGTCGTAAACACTGAAGCTTTCTTT.

The J gene is TRBJ1-2, the V gene TRBV7-9; a weak D match, TRBD1 (6 bases). The CDR3 is made up of 14 amino acids. Germline values: CDR1 SEHNR, CDR2 FQNEAQ (reference sequence). V lost 4 bases and J lost 5, with 14 bases in between. The CDR3: CASSSSRGPYGYTF. The CDR3 DNA is TGTGCCAGCAGCTCGAGCCGGGGGCCTTATGGCTACACCTTC.

This clone has just one count. The gene calls are TRBV5-1 and TRBJ1-5; 7 nucleotides line up with TRBD1. This CDR3 contains 16 residues. V lost 1 base, J lost 8 bases, and 12 bases stayed unmatched. Germline V gives CDR1 SGHRS, CDR2 YFSETQ. CDR3 residues: CASSLFPGGTGEPQHF. The CDR3, as DNA: TGCGCCAGCAGCTTGTTTCCAGGGGGAACGGGGGAGCCCCAGCATTTT.

V usage is TRBV2 and J usage is TRBJ1-5, with 8 bases matching TRBD1. CDR1 and CDR2 from the germline V gene are SNHLY and FYNNEI. There are 14 residues in the CDR3. The J segment lost 2 bases and the V segment lost 6 bases, leaving 3 bases of the junction unmatched. In DNA, the CDR3 is TGTGCCAGCAGCGGACAGGGTCGCAATCAGCCCCAGCATTTT. It specifies CASSGQGRNQPQHF.

The rearrangement joins TRBV7-2 to TRBJ2-7; a possible D gene is TRBD1 (5 bases). The germline V gene encodes CDR1 SGHTA and CDR2 FQGNSA. Trimming removed 3 bases from V and 6 bases from J, with 18 bases in between. There are 15 residues in the CDR3. Here the CDR3 reads CASSFKGSSYGEQYF. CDR3 coding DNA: TGTGCCAGCAGCTTCAAGGGGTCCTCTTACGGCGAGCAGTACTTC.

The rearrangement uses TRBV2 and TRBJ2-1, with D possibly called TRBD1 or TRBD2 (5 bases each). Germline V gene data show CDR1 as SNHLY and CDR2 as FYNNEI. With 3 bases removed from V and 9 bases from J, the gap between germline ends came to 9 bases. This CDR3 spans 12 amino acids. Written as DNA, the CDR3 is TGTGCCAGCAGTGATTGGGGGATTGAGCAGTTCTTC. It is translated as CASSDWGIEQFF. Using reference TRBV2 and TRBJ2-1 for the parts outside the CDR3, the full variable domain is EPEVTQTPSHQVTQMGQEVILRCVPISNHLYFYWYRQILGQKVEFLVSFYNNEISEKSEIFDDQFSVERPDGSNFTLKIRSTKLEDSAMYFCASSDWGIEQFFGPGTRLTVL.

The chain links TRBV19 to TRBJ2-2, with a weak D call TRBD1 (5 bases). Germline V gene lookup returns CDR1 LNHDA and CDR2 SQIVND (reference sequence). The CDR3 spans 15 residues. Between the trimmed V and J ends, which lost 3 bases and 1 base, there was a span of 9 bases. For the CDR3, the DNA is TGTGCCAGTAGTATTCAGGGTTTGAACACCGGGGAGCTGTTTTTT. Translating gives CASSIQGLNTGELFF.

The rearrangement joins TRBV5-1 to TRBJ2-7, with no clear D. Germline lookup yields CDR1 SGHRS and CDR2 YFSETQ. Trimming took off 0 bases at V and 6 bases at J, with 13 bases between the two ends. This CDR3 has 14 amino acids. The CDR3 sequence is CASSLDRSRPEQYF. DNA of the CDR3: TGCGCCAGCAGCTTGGATAGGTCCCGCCCCGAGCAGTACTTC. The full variable domain, with the rest looked up from reference TRBV5-1 and TRBJ2-7, is KAGVTQTPRYLIKTRGQQVTLSCSPISGHRSVSWYQQTPGQGLQFLFEYFSETQRNKGNFPGRFSGRQFSNSRSEMNVSTLELGDSALYLCASSLDRSRPEQYFGPGTRLTVT.

This clone has more than one count but fewer than ten. The chain recombines TRBV9 with TRBJ2-4; unclear D gene. Between the trimmed V and J ends, which lost 7 bases and 0 bases, there was a span of 8 bases. Per germline, CDR1 SGDLS and CDR2 YYNGEE. This CDR3 is 13 amino acids long. For the CDR3, the DNA is TGTGCCAGCGGGCATGGAGCCAAAAACATTCAGTACTTC. Amino acids: CASGHGAKNIQYF.

The rearrangement links TRBV5-4 to TRBJ2-5; 10 nucleotides line up with TRBD1. The CDR3 totals 16 residues. Germline CDR1 is SGHNT and CDR2 is YYREEE (reference sequence). The ends lost 1 base at V and 2 bases at J; junction bases unmatched: 5. As DNA, the CDR3 is TGTGCCAGCAGCTTGTGGGACAGGGGAAATCAAGAGACCCAGTACTTC. It specifies CASSLWDRGNQETQYF.

The rearrangement joins TRBV23-1 to TRBJ1-4; 9 nucleotides match TRBD1. TRBV23-1 is sorted into the ORF group, with uncertain function. The CDR3 extends over 15 amino acids. V shed 4 bases and J 3 bases; nucleotides not matched to a gene: 3. CDR3 in DNA: TGCGCCAGCAGTCTTCACAGGGGGCCTAATGAAAAACTGTTTTTT. Protein sequence: CASSLHRGPNEKLFF.